This TCR beta chain appears in the sequencing data of a study of blood T cell repertoires in COVID-19. On the study more broadly: The study drew acute and convalescent COVID-19 samples from the United States, Italy and Spain. The cDNA or gDNA used as material had been derived from T cells, B-cell-depleted T cells, or PBMCs.

Assay used: immunoSEQ multiplex PCR; TCRdb lists only in-frame clones, some missing. The sample lists 30,000 to 35,000 clones, more than 75% occurring once. V was cut by 5 bases and J by 1 base, with 9 bases left in between. The CDR3 has 14 residues. Germline V gene sequence: CDR1 MNHEY, CDR2 SVGEGT. The rearrangement joins TRBV6-2 or TRBV6-3 to TRBJ2-1; weak D call: TRBD2 (6 bases). The sequenced material came from peripheral blood. The sequence was collected from an elderly man with active COVID-19. In DNA form, the CDR3 reads TGTGCCAGCAGTCGGAGGGGTTCCTACAATGAGCAGTTCTTC. Its translation is CASSRRGSYNEQFF.